A selection of T cell receptor beta chains follows, all from one sample in a study of cytomegalovirus exposure and HLA in healthy donors. Only in-frame clones appear in the TCRdb table, and some are missing; sequencing was by immunoSEQ multiplex PCR. Counted here are some 150,000 clones, more than 65% occurring once; the ten biggest clones make up 1.3%. Sample: PBMCs. These receptors were taken from a woman in her forties or fifties in good health and CMV-seronegative. CDR3s include the opening cysteine and the closing phenylalanine or tryptophan. A D gene is named only where the DNA matches it firmly. For some rows the clone size is stated as once, few or many, or as a class when expanded; others skip it.

cdr3_aa: CASKHTAGGPGPQNEKLFF
cdr3_nt: TGCGCCAGCAAACACACGGCGGGCGGACCCGGACCTCAAAATGAAAAACTGTTTTTT
v_call: TRBV5-1
d_call: .
j_call: TRBJ1-4
cdr3_length: 19
clone_size: .

cdr3_aa: CATSRGSGGLRWETQYF
cdr3_nt: TGTGCCACCAGCAGAGGTAGCGGGGGCCTCCGGTGGGAGACCCAGTACTTC
v_call: TRBV15
d_call: TRBD2
j_call: TRBJ2-5
cdr3_length: 17
clone_size: .

cdr3_aa: CASSQDPGRYYEQYF
cdr3_nt: TGCGCCAGCAGCCAAGATCCTGGCAGGTACTACGAGCAGTACTTC
v_call: TRBV4-1
d_call: .
j_call: TRBJ2-7
cdr3_length: 15
clone_size: .

cdr3_aa: CASSSPSGPYEQYF
cdr3_nt: TGTGCCAGCAGCAGTCCTAGCGGCCCCTACGAGCAGTACTTC
v_call: TRBV5-6
d_call: TRBD2
j_call: TRBJ2-7
cdr3_length: 14
clone_size: .

cdr3_aa: CASSYARALTGELFF
cdr3_nt: TGTGCCAGCAGTTACGCTAGAGCTTTAACCGGGGAGCTGTTTTTT
v_call: TRBV6-5
d_call: .
j_call: TRBJ2-2
cdr3_length: 15
clone_size: .

cdr3_aa: CASTLRGAAGEQYF
cdr3_nt: TGCGCCAGCACCCTGCGAGGGGCGGCGGGGGAGCAGTACTTC
v_call: TRBV5-1
d_call: .
j_call: TRBJ2-7
cdr3_length: 14
clone_size: .

cdr3_aa: CASSHPQTSKVPYEQYF
cdr3_nt: TGTGCCAGCAGCCACCCCCAGACTAGTAAGGTTCCCTACGAGCAGTACTTC
v_call: TRBV4-2
d_call: .
j_call: TRBJ2-7
cdr3_length: 17
clone_size: .

cdr3_aa: CASSFSFYEQYF
cdr3_nt: TGTGCCAGCAGCTTCTCGTTCTACGAGCAGTACTTC
v_call: TRBV7-8
d_call: .
j_call: TRBJ2-7
cdr3_length: 12
clone_size: .

cdr3_aa: CASSLLGEGMNTEAFF
cdr3_nt: TGCGCCAGCAGCCTCTTGGGAGAGGGAATGAACACTGAAGCTTTCTTT
v_call: TRBV4-1
d_call: .
j_call: TRBJ1-1
cdr3_length: 16
clone_size: once

cdr3_aa: CASSVDGLAGVTQYF
cdr3_nt: TGTGCCAGCAGCGTAGACGGACTAGCGGGAGTCACGCAGTATTTT
v_call: TRBV9
d_call: TRBD2
j_call: TRBJ2-3
cdr3_length: 15
clone_size: .

cdr3_aa: CASSKCASGNSYEQYF
cdr3_nt: TGTGCCAGCAGCAAATGTGCTAGCGGAAACTCCTACGAGCAGTACTTC
v_call: TRBV21-1
d_call: .
j_call: TRBJ2-7
cdr3_length: 16
clone_size: .

cdr3_aa: CASYYQGGTDTQYF
cdr3_nt: TGTGCCAGCTATTATCAGGGGGGCACAGATACGCAGTATTTT
v_call: TRBV18
d_call: TRBD1
j_call: TRBJ2-3
cdr3_length: 14
clone_size: .

cdr3_aa: CASSQDRGVGGTEAFF
cdr3_nt: TGCGCCAGCAGCCAAGATCGGGGGGTCGGTGGCACTGAAGCTTTCTTT
v_call: TRBV4-3
d_call: .
j_call: TRBJ1-1
cdr3_length: 16
clone_size: few

cdr3_aa: CASSREEGSEQYF
cdr3_nt: TGCGCCAGCAGCCGAGAGGAGGGGAGCGAGCAGTACTTC
v_call: TRBV4-3
d_call: .
j_call: TRBJ2-7
cdr3_length: 13
clone_size: .

cdr3_aa: CAGKGRDANTEAFF
cdr3_nt: TGTGCCGGAAAGGGTCGGGATGCGAACACTGAAGCTTTCTTT
v_call: TRBV2
d_call: .
j_call: TRBJ1-1
cdr3_length: 14
clone_size: .

cdr3_aa: CASSFQWGPQETQYF
cdr3_nt: TGTGCCAGCAGCTTCCAGTGGGGGCCGCAAGAGACCCAGTACTTC
v_call: TRBV7-2
d_call: .
j_call: TRBJ2-5
cdr3_length: 15
clone_size: .

cdr3_aa: CASRTAGAEGSGANVLTF
cdr3_nt: TGTGCCAGCCGGACAGCGGGAGCGGAAGGATCTGGGGCCAACGTCCTGACTTTC
v_call: TRBV27
d_call: TRBD2
j_call: TRBJ2-6
cdr3_length: 18
clone_size: .

cdr3_aa: CASRDRQGERTEAFF
cdr3_nt: TGTGCCAGCAGAGACCGACAGGGGGAAAGGACTGAAGCTTTCTTT
v_call: TRBV11-2
d_call: TRBD1
j_call: TRBJ1-1
cdr3_length: 15
clone_size: .

cdr3_aa: CASSLAGTWGISSYEQYF
cdr3_nt: TGTGCCAGCAGCTTAGCGGGGACTTGGGGGATAAGCTCCTACGAGCAGTACTTC
v_call: TRBV7-9
d_call: .
j_call: TRBJ2-7
cdr3_length: 18
clone_size: .

cdr3_aa: CASSLYGGSYEQYF
cdr3_nt: TGTGCCAGCAGCTTGTACGGGGGCTCCTACGAGCAGTACTTC
v_call: TRBV7-8
d_call: .
j_call: TRBJ2-7
cdr3_length: 14
clone_size: .

cdr3_aa: CASRLDRIPNYGYTF
cdr3_nt: TGTGCCAGCAGACTCGACAGGATCCCTAACTATGGCTACACCTTC
v_call: TRBV6-5
d_call: .
j_call: TRBJ1-2
cdr3_length: 15
clone_size: .

cdr3_aa: CASSVGAGTSTDTQYF
cdr3_nt: TGTGCCAGCAGCGTAGGGGCGGGGACTAGCACAGATACGCAGTATTTT
v_call: TRBV9
d_call: .
j_call: TRBJ2-3
cdr3_length: 16
clone_size: .

cdr3_aa: CASSPLAGDNSPLHF
cdr3_nt: TGTGCCAGCTCACCACTTGCAGGGGATAATTCACCCCTCCACTTT
v_call: TRBV18
d_call: .
j_call: TRBJ1-6
cdr3_length: 15
clone_size: .

cdr3_aa: CASSSRLAGAYEQFF
cdr3_nt: TGTGCCAGCAGTTCGCGACTAGCGGGGGCATATGAGCAGTTCTTC
v_call: TRBV6-5
d_call: TRBD2
j_call: TRBJ2-1
cdr3_length: 15
clone_size: .

cdr3_aa: CASKEGAGTGELFF
cdr3_nt: TGCGCCTCCAAGGAGGGCGCGGGCACCGGGGAGCTGTTTTTT
v_call: TRBV5-1
d_call: .
j_call: TRBJ2-2
cdr3_length: 14
clone_size: .

cdr3_aa: CASSLPFRLAGSKNIQYF
cdr3_nt: TGTGCCAGCAGCTTACCCTTTCGACTAGCGGGATCGAAAAACATTCAGTACTTC
v_call: TRBV7-8
d_call: TRBD2
j_call: TRBJ2-4
cdr3_length: 18
clone_size: .

cdr3_aa: CASSLSHLVQGGEETQYF
cdr3_nt: TGCGCCAGCAGCCTCAGCCATTTGGTCCAGGGCGGGGAAGAGACCCAGTACTTC
v_call: TRBV4-1
d_call: .
j_call: TRBJ2-5
cdr3_length: 18
clone_size: .

cdr3_aa: CASSLELRFYEQYF
cdr3_nt: TGTGCCAGCAGCTTAGAGCTGAGGTTCTACGAGCAGTACTTC
v_call: TRBV11-2
d_call: .
j_call: TRBJ2-7
cdr3_length: 14
clone_size: .

cdr3_aa: CASSQGPSGGGVSSTDTQYF
cdr3_nt: TGCGCCAGCAGCCAGGGGCCTAGCGGGGGCGGCGTCTCTAGCACAGATACGCAGTATTTT
v_call: TRBV4-3
d_call: TRBD2
j_call: TRBJ2-3
cdr3_length: 20
clone_size: few

cdr3_aa: CASSSPDRGNSPLHF
cdr3_nt: TGTGCCAGCAGCTCCCCCGACAGGGGTAATTCACCCCTCCACTTT
v_call: TRBV11-2
d_call: TRBD1
j_call: TRBJ1-6
cdr3_length: 15
clone_size: .

cdr3_aa: CASSQVEVGTSGSGQQYF
cdr3_nt: TGCGCCAGCAGCCAAGTCGAAGTAGGGACTAGCGGGAGTGGGCAGCAGTACTTC
v_call: TRBV4-1
d_call: TRBD2
j_call: TRBJ2-7
cdr3_length: 18
clone_size: .

cdr3_aa: CASSLGAGLDGEQYF
cdr3_nt: TGTGCCAGCAGCTTAGGTGCGGGCCTTGATGGGGAGCAGTACTTC
v_call: TRBV7-3
d_call: .
j_call: TRBJ2-7
cdr3_length: 15
clone_size: .

cdr3_aa: CASSSGLAGGGDRNEQYF
cdr3_nt: TGTGCCAGCTCTTCGGGACTAGCGGGAGGGGGGGACAGAAACGAGCAGTACTTC
v_call: TRBV28
d_call: TRBD2
j_call: TRBJ2-7
cdr3_length: 18
clone_size: few

cdr3_aa: CASSIGGGGLADTQYF
cdr3_nt: TGTGCCAGTAGTATAGGGGGCGGGGGCCTTGCAGATACGCAGTATTTT
v_call: TRBV19
d_call: .
j_call: TRBJ2-3
cdr3_length: 16
clone_size: .

cdr3_aa: CASSLVRMSGELFF
cdr3_nt: TGTGCCAGCAGCTTAGTGCGTATGTCCGGGGAGCTGTTTTTT
v_call: TRBV11-2
d_call: .
j_call: TRBJ2-2
cdr3_length: 14
clone_size: .

cdr3_aa: CASSRTLEMTYEQYF
cdr3_nt: TGTGCCAGCAGCCGAACCCTGGAAATGACTTACGAGCAGTACTTC
v_call: TRBV6-5
d_call: .
j_call: TRBJ2-7
cdr3_length: 15
clone_size: few

cdr3_aa: CASHLSAGNTGELFF
cdr3_nt: TGTGCCAGCCATCTATCGGCAGGGAACACCGGGGAGCTGTTTTTT
v_call: TRBV5-6
d_call: .
j_call: TRBJ2-2
cdr3_length: 15
clone_size: .